The 8 T cell receptor beta chains listed next were all sequenced from one sample in a study of regulatory T cells in long-lasting Graves disease. Through Arm-PCR of CDR3 regions and iRepertoire HTBI primers, TCR beta libraries were built. Via MiXCR, TCRdb re-called the multiplex PCR reads, giving one row per CDR3 protein. Here the sample spans 400,000 or so distinct CDR3 sequences, 20% to 25% being singletons. Time point defined: persistent/refractory GD, antithyroid drugs over 5 years with positive TRAb. The TCR library used RNA extracted from PBMCs. The specimen comprised peripheral blood mononuclear cells (PBMCs), sampled when the disease was refractory, from a patient treated with antithyroid drugs. These receptors originate from a female donor with Graves disease.

This clonotype was seen many times. The rearrangement joins TRBV11-2 to TRBJ1-1, with a possible D match to TRBD1 (5 bases). The CDR3 contains 15 residues. CDR1 and CDR2 (germline): SGHAT, FQNNGV. V dropped 4 bases and J dropped 1 base, with 13 bases sitting between them. Written as DNA, the CDR3 is TGTGCCAGCAGCTCCGAGTCGGGGCCGAACACTGAAGCTTTCTTT. It yields the protein CASSSESGPNTEAFF.

This clonotype was seen more than once but under ten times. This chain links TRBV14 with TRBJ2-7, with D tentatively TRBD1 (6 bases). CDR3 length equals 15 residues. The germline gives CDR1 SGHDN, CDR2 FVKESK. The V and J ends lost 1 base and 0 bases respectively, with 10 bases between them. CDR3 amino acids: CASSQVGTRSYEQYF. CDR3 nucleotide sequence: TGTGCCAGCAGCCAAGTCGGGACACGCTCCTACGAGCAGTACTTC.

The chain has TRBV29-1 and TRBJ1-1; D might be TRBD1 (5 bases). V was pared by 7 bases and J by 5 bases, with 17 bases between. The germline V gene has CDR1 SQVTM and CDR2 ANQGSEA. The CDR3 contains 13 residues. CDR3 loop: CSAGTDLRTEAFF. In nucleotides, the CDR3 is TGCAGCGCCGGGACGGACCTGAGGACTGAAGCTTTCTTT.

This sequence joins TRBV30 and TRBJ1-5; tentative D call: TRBD1 (5 bases). V lost 1 base to trimming and J lost 0 bases, with 7 bases between them. Germline values: CDR1 GTSNPN, CDR2 SVGIG (reference sequence). This CDR3 has 14 amino acids. The DNA for the CDR3 is TGTGCCTGGAGTGCGGACATTAGCAATCAGCCCCAGCATTTT. Its protein is CAWSADISNQPQHF.

V and J are TRBV5-1 and TRBJ2-2; 7 bases match TRBD1. Per the germline V gene, CDR1 is SGHRS and CDR2 is YFSETQ. The length of the CDR3 is 18 residues. The trim removed 0 bases at V and 5 bases at J, leaving 13 bases unmatched. CDR3 loop: CASSLVPAGGRGTGELFF. CDR3 DNA sequence: TGCGCCAGCAGCTTGGTCCCTGCAGGGGGTCGAGGGACCGGGGAGCTGTTTTTT.

At least ten counts were recorded for this clonotype. V gene TRBV7-2 combines with J gene TRBJ2-7; no clear D. CDR3 length: 11 residues. Trimming took 6 bases from V and 3 from J, leaving 6 bases between them. The germline V gene encodes CDR1 SGHTA and CDR2 FQGNSA. In nucleotides, the CDR3 is TGTGCCAGCAGTTCAAACTACGAGCAGTACTTC. It specifies CASSSNYEQYF.

V and J are TRBV28 and TRBJ2-5, with TRBD1 as a possible D gene (5 bases). Trimming took off 7 bases at V and 1 base at J, with 10 bases between the two ends. The length of the CDR3 is 13 residues. Germline V gene sequence: CDR1 MDHEN, CDR2 SYDVKM. CDR3 sequence reads: CASNQGAQETQYF. In DNA form, the CDR3 reads TGTGCCAGCAACCAAGGGGCCCAAGAGACCCAGTACTTC.

V is TRBV10-3 and J is TRBJ1-2; D is undetermined. V was shortened by 11 bases and J by 8 bases, with 18 bases between the two germline ends. Per the germline V gene, CDR1 is ENHRY and CDR2 is SYGVKD. This CDR3 region has 12 residues. The CDR3 here is CADWTPTVGYTF. The CDR3 DNA sequence: TGTGCCGATTGGACGCCGACGGTCGGCTACACCTTC.